The sequence of this T cell receptor beta chain was determined in a study of graft-versus-host responses after intestinal transplantation. Study-level background: The study gave all recipients anti-thymocyte globulin induction, then tacrolimus and steroids for 2 to 3 years.

A word on this clone: Its antigen is unknown.

Overall study results and limits: Recipient marrow harbored GvH clones, some of which surfaced first in ileum or blood.

Data came from immunoSEQ multiplex PCR; TCRdb stores just in-frame clones and leaves some out. The table records around 71,000 clones, approximately 93% of them present only once. The CDR3 covers 15 residues. V was pared by 1 base and J by 1 base, with 11 bases between. Germline assignment: CDR1 SGHAT and CDR2 FQNNGV. The clonotype comes from a human donor who received an intestinal transplant. This rearrangement joins TRBV11-2 to TRBJ2-7; D not certain. Sequences were derived from unstimulated CD8+ T cells sorted from spleen or lymph node cells, sampled before intestinal transplant. For the CDR3, the DNA is TGTGCCAGCAGCTTAGTCTATAGTGAATCCTACGAGCAGTACTTC. Encoded protein: CASSLVYSESYEQYF.